One and the same sample provided the 24 T cell receptor beta chains below, sequenced in a study of shared clonotypes between healthy human individuals. Some clones are missing from TCRdb's copy, which holds only in-frame ones; the method was immunoSEQ multiplex PCR. The sample contains 2 million to 2.5 million clones, 90% to 97% of which appear only once. Sequenced material: naive CD4+ T cells sorted from blood. The subset here: CD45RA+ positively selected. Receptor source: a man between 18 and 35 years old in good health.

The chain links TRBV5-6 to TRBJ1-6; weak D call: TRBD1 (5 bases). V was pared by 5 bases and J by 6 bases, with 12 bases between. Germline CDR1 SGHDT, CDR2 YYEEEE. The CDR3 loop spans 14 amino acids. The CDR3 sequence: CASRYGAINSPLHF. The CDR3 DNA follows: TGTGCCAGCAGATATGGGGCAATTAATTCACCCCTCCACTTT.

Points on this clone: Additional DNA sequences in this sample encode the identical CDR3. The genes are TRBV18 and TRBJ1-5; no clear D gene. V lost 0 bases and J lost 0, with 3 bases in between. In germline, CDR1 is KGHSH, CDR2 LQKENI. There are 14 residues in the CDR3. CDR3 loop: CASSPPSSNQPQHF. The CDR3 nucleotides read TGTGCCAGCTCACCACCTAGTAGCAATCAGCCCCAGCATTTT. Together with reference TRBV18 and TRBJ1-5, the CDR3 gives the full variable domain: NAGVMQNPRHLVRRRGQEARLRCSPMKGHSHVYWYRQLPEEGLKFMVYLQKENIIDESGMPKERFSAEFPKEGPSILRIQQVVRGDSAAYFCASSPPSSNQPQHFGDGTRLSIL.

This chain joins TRBV6-5 and TRBJ1-1, with TRBD1 matching over 9 bases. CDR1 and CDR2 (germline): MNHEY, SVGAGI. The CDR3 contains 14 residues. The V segment lost 5 bases and the J segment 5 bases; nucleotides outside the gene matches: 6. This CDR3 is CASSRQGGKTEAFF. CDR3 nucleotides: TGTGCCAGCAGTCGACAGGGGGGTAAGACTGAAGCTTTCTTT.

The chain joins TRBV11-2 to TRBJ2-1, with D perhaps matching TRBD1 or TRBD2 (5 bases each). Between the trimmed V and J ends, which lost 4 bases and 9 bases, there was a span of 13 bases. Germline values: CDR1 SGHAT, CDR2 FQNNGV. The CDR3 is 13 amino acids. CDR3 in amino acids: CASSSTLGTEQFF. The CDR3 nucleotides are TGTGCCAGCAGCTCTACCCTTGGGACTGAGCAGTTCTTC.

V gene TRBV6-1 combines with J gene TRBJ2-1; D is uncertain. Germline V gene data show CDR1 as MNHNS and CDR2 as SASEGT. The V gene lost 7 bases and the J gene lost 0 bases, with 13 bases spanning the gap. This CDR3 comprises 15 residues. CDR3: CASTGLTSSYNEQFF. CDR3 nucleotides: TGTGCCAGCACAGGCTTAACGAGCTCCTACAATGAGCAGTTCTTC.

For the CDR3, the DNA is TGTGCCAGCAGCACCCGGGGGAATGGGACCCAGTACTTC. Translation: CASSTRGNGTQYF. This chain uses TRBV7-3 with TRBJ2-5; D possibly corresponds to TRBD2 (6 bases). The CDR3 covers 13 residues. The V gene lost 5 bases and the J gene lost 7 bases, with 14 bases spanning the gap. CDR1 and CDR2 from the germline V gene are SGHTA and FQGTGA.

This clone occurred once. Other nucleotide sequences from this sample produce the same CDR3. The chain carries TRBV18 and TRBJ2-7, with 11 positions matching TRBD2. The CDR3 has 14 amino acids. V shed 6 bases and J 3 bases; nucleotides not matched to a gene: 4. CDR1 is KGHSH, CDR2 LQKENI, per germline. The CDR3 DNA reads TGTGCCAGCTCTCCCGGGACTAGCGGCTACGAGCAGTACTTC. This encodes CASSPGTSGYEQYF. Full variable domain (remainder filled in from reference TRBV18 and TRBJ2-7): NAGVMQNPRHLVRRRGQEARLRCSPMKGHSHVYWYRQLPEEGLKFMVYLQKENIIDESGMPKERFSAEFPKEGPSILRIQQVVRGDSAAYFCASSPGTSGYEQYFGPGTRLTVT.

The V and J genes are TRBV6-1 and TRBJ2-7; D unclear. V lost 5 bases and J 2 bases, leaving 13 bases between the germline ends. This CDR3 spans 14 amino acids. CDR1 and CDR2 from the germline V gene are MNHNS and SASEGT. The CDR3 loop is CASSKRHDTYEQYF. DNA of the CDR3: TGTGCCAGCAGTAAGCGACACGATACCTACGAGCAGTACTTC.

V gene TRBV4-1 combines with J gene TRBJ2-7; 11 positions match TRBD2. This CDR3 region has 16 residues. CDR1 MGHRA and CDR2 YSYEKL come from the germline V gene. The J segment lost 6 bases and the V segment lost 5 bases, leaving 12 bases of the junction unmatched. DNA of the CDR3: TGCGCCAGCAGCTCCCCGGGGCGGACTAGCGGGTCCGAGCAGTACTTC. It translates to CASSSPGRTSGSEQYF.

The rearrangement uses TRBV14 and TRBJ1-2; D is uncertain. The CDR3 runs to 12 residues. The germline V and J ends were trimmed by 4 bases and 3 bases, with 6 bases remaining between them. The germline V gene encodes CDR1 SGHDN and CDR2 FVKESK. The CDR3, as DNA: TGTGCCAGCAGCCGTCAACACTATGGCTACACCTTC. Protein sequence: CASSRQHYGYTF.

This clone was picked up one time. The rearrangement joins TRBV7-2 to TRBJ2-2; a possible D gene is TRBD2 (6 bases). V was clipped by 1 base and J by 2 bases, with 11 bases between them. Germline V lookup: CDR1 SGHTA, CDR2 FQGNSA. This CDR3 has 16 amino acids. The DNA for the CDR3 is TGTGCCAGCAGCTTAGACGGTAGCGGAAACACCGGGGAGCTGTTTTTT. Protein product: CASSLDGSGNTGELFF.

In the case of this clone: Other nucleotide sequences in the sample specify the same CDR3. The V and J genes are TRBV10-2 and TRBJ1-2; D gene ambiguous. V gave up 4 bases and J gave up 4 bases, with 4 bases separating them. The length of the CDR3 is 11 residues. The V gene's germline CDR1 is WSHSY and CDR2 SAAADI. This CDR3 reads CASSGGYGYTF. DNA for the CDR3: TGCGCCAGCAGTGGAGGCTATGGCTACACCTTC.

This chain connects TRBV18 to TRBJ2-2; possibly TRBD2 for D (6 bases). The V and J ends lost 0 bases and 3 bases respectively, with 8 bases between them. The CDR3 totals 15 residues. Germline V CDR1 and CDR2: KGHSH, LQKENI. The CDR3 loop is CASSPPGEDTGELFF. The CDR3 bases are TGTGCCAGCTCACCACCAGGGGAGGACACCGGGGAGCTGTTTTTT.

The chain is built from TRBV9 and TRBJ2-2, with a possible D match to TRBD2 (5 bases). Trimming pared 0 bases from V and 6 bases from J, leaving 12 bases between. CDR3 length: 15 residues. The germline V gene has CDR1 SGDLS and CDR2 YYNGEE. CDR3 coding DNA: TGTGCCAGCAGCGTAGATTTGAGGGTACCCGGGGAGCTGTTTTTT. It specifies CASSVDLRVPGELFF.

This CDR3 reads CASSSGGANYGYTF. CDR3 nucleotide sequence: TGTGCCAGCAGCTCCGGGGGCGCTAACTATGGCTACACCTTC. This chain links TRBV6-5 with TRBJ1-2; a possible D gene is TRBD1 (6 bases). Germline V gives CDR1 MNHEY, CDR2 SVGAGI. CDR3 length: 14 residues. The V and J ends lost 6 bases and 0 bases respectively, with 11 bases between them.

Written as DNA, the CDR3 is TGTGCCAGCAGTTTGGGAGCCCGCTACAATGAGCAGTTCTTC. Residues: CASSLGARYNEQFF. The chain links TRBV27 to TRBJ2-1; a weak D match, TRBD2 (5 bases). V lost 3 bases and J 3 bases, leaving 9 bases between the germline ends. This CDR3 contains 14 residues. Germline V gives CDR1 MNHEY, CDR2 SMNVEV (reference sequence).

In this sample, this clone turned up once. This chain joins TRBV7-2 and TRBJ1-1; the D is unclear. Germline CDR1 and CDR2: SGHTA and FQGNSA. The V end was cut by 5 bases, the J end by 4 bases, with 14 bases between. This CDR3 has 14 amino acids. The CDR3 spells CASSHPGWGTEAFF. CDR3 coding DNA: TGTGCCAGCAGCCACCCCGGTTGGGGCACTGAAGCTTTCTTT.

The chain is built from TRBV7-2 and TRBJ1-1; D may be TRBD1 (5 bases). Trimming took 6 bases from V and 11 from J, leaving 16 bases between them. This CDR3 region has 12 residues. Germline V lookup: CDR1 SGHTA, CDR2 FQGNSA. CDR3 in amino acids: CASRSSGIYAFF. For the CDR3, the DNA is TGTGCCAGCAGATCATCAGGGATCTACGCTTTCTTT.

The chain employs TRBV5-4 and TRBJ2-2, with TRBD2 identical over 7 bases. J gave up 1 base and V 2 bases, and 5 bases lay outside the gene matches. The germline CDR1 and CDR2 sequences are SGHNT and YYREEE (reference sequence). The CDR3 spans 16 residues. CDR3 nucleotides: TGTGCCAGCAGCTTTCGTGGGAGGGGGAACACCGGGGAGCTGTTTTTT. It specifies CASSFRGRGNTGELFF.

This clone has only one observation. CDR3 sequence (DNA): TGTGCCAGCAATTCGGACGGAAGCAATCAGCCCCAGCATTTT. Amino acids: CASNSDGSNQPQHF. The chain is built from TRBV28 and TRBJ1-5, with D uncertain. The length of the CDR3 is 14 residues. The germline V and J ends were trimmed by 7 bases and 1 base, with 11 bases remaining between them. In germline, CDR1 is MDHEN, CDR2 SYDVKM.

The chain recombines TRBV7-8 with TRBJ1-3; D is ambiguous. V was clipped by 1 base and J by 0 bases, with 16 bases between them. The CDR3 consists of 18 residues. The germline V gene has CDR1 SGHVS and CDR2 FQNEAQ. The CDR3 loop reads CASSLGPWQASSGNTIYF. The CDR3 nucleotides are TGTGCCAGCAGCTTAGGGCCGTGGCAGGCCAGCTCTGGAAACACCATATATTTT.

The rearrangement links TRBV6-1 to TRBJ2-2, with 8 bases aligning to TRBD1. With V trimmed by 6 bases and J by 7 bases, 4 bases remained unmatched. From germline, CDR1 is MNHNS and CDR2 SASEGT. The CDR3 contains 13 residues. The CDR3 here is CASSRGRNGELFF. The CDR3, as DNA: TGTGCCAGCAGCAGGGGGCGCAACGGGGAGCTGTTTTTT.

The chain uses TRBV4-3 and TRBJ2-1; D is uncertain. From germline, CDR1 is LGHNA and CDR2 YSLEER. This CDR3 is 14 amino acids long. Trimming took off 1 base at V and 5 bases at J, with 9 bases between the two ends. The CDR3 DNA is TGCGCCAGCAGCCAAGGGGATCCAAACAATGAGCAGTTCTTC. Translating gives CASSQGDPNNEQFF.

This chain connects TRBV27 to TRBJ2-7, with D possibly TRBD1 on 6 matching bases. Trimming cost V 4 bases and J 2 bases, with 12 bases left between them. The CDR3 runs 14 residues. The germline gives CDR1 MNHEY, CDR2 SMNVEV (reference sequence). The CDR3, as DNA: TGTGCCAGCAGTTCTAGACAGGTTACCTACGAGCAGTACTTC. Its protein product is CASSSRQVTYEQYF.